This T cell receptor beta chain was identified in a study of beta chain features in type 1 diabetes. General study findings and limits: In comparison with healthy donors, patients had naive, central memory and Treg TCRB repertoires that appeared more similar.

CDR1 and CDR2 from the germline V gene are LNHDA and SQIVND (reference sequence). The CDR3 length is 15 residues. Between the trimmed V and J ends, which lost 6 bases and 7 bases, there was a span of 21 bases. Sampling consisted of one heparinised blood draw per donor, averaging around 110 mL. This clone has just a few counts. Its antigen is as yet unknown. Expressed TCRB transcripts were sequenced, since all the RNA that had been isolated was reverse transcribed. Naive, central memory and regulatory T cell samples averaged approximately 3.9 million immunoSEQ reads each. Profiled with immunoSEQ multiplex PCR; TCRdb holds only in-frame clones, not every one. Seen here are about 450,000 clones, around 10% observed once, and the top ten hold over 0.04%.

Sequencing was done on a sample of naive CD4+ T cells from blood. The clonotype was recovered from a woman between 18 and 30 years old in good health. This rearrangement joins TRBV19 to TRBJ2-5; D possibly corresponds to TRBD2 (5 bases). The CDR3 is CASRDLDFIEGTQYF. The CDR3 coding sequence is TGTGCCAGTAGAGATCTAGATTTTATTGAGGGGACCCAGTACTTC.